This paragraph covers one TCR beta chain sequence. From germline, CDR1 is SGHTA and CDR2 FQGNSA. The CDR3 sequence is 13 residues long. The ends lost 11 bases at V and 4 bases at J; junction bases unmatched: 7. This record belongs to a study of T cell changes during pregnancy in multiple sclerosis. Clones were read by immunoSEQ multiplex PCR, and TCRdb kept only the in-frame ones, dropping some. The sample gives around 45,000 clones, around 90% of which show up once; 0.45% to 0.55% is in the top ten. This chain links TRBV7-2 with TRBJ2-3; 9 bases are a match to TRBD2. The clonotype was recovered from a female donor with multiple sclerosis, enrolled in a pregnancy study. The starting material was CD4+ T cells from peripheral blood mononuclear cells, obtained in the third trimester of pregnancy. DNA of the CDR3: TGTGCCGGAGGGACTAGCATCCCAGATACGCAGTATTTT. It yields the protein CAGGTSIPDTQYF.